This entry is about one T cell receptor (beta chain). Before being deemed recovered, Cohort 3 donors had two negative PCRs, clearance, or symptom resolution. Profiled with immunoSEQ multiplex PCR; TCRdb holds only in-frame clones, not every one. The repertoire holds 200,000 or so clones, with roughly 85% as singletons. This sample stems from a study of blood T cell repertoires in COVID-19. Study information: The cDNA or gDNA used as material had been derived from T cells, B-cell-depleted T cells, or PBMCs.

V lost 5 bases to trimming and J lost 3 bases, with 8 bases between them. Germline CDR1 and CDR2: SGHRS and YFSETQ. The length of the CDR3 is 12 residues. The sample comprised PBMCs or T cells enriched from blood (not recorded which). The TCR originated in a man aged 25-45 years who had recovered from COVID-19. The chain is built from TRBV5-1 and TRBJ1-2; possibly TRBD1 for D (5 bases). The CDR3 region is CASSEGDYGYTF. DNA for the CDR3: TGCGCCAGCAGTGAAGGGGACTATGGCTACACCTTC.